This T cell receptor beta chain was captured by sequencing in a study of T-cell reconstitution after alpha-beta-depleted transplantation in children. In its sample, this clonotype was seen a few times. Its antigen is unknown. Regarding the study as a whole: Alpha-beta T cells about two months after transplant reportedly derived from several hundred expanded graft clones.

As it was prepared, the TCRbeta library received unique molecular identifiers. TCRdb ran MiXCR on the PCR reads and lists one entry per CDR3 protein. The table has 300,000 to 400,000 distinct CDR3 sequences, over 20% seen once. The sample was PBMCs, mostly from graft donor cells, taken 180 days after TCRalphabeta/CD19-depleted stem cell transplant. The TCR was taken from a male patient under 18 who had a stem cell transplant for acute lymphoblastic leukemia, so the T cells may come from the graft donor.

CDR3 nucleotides: TGCAGCGTTGAATCAAACAGGGCGAACACTGAAGCTTTCTTT. As protein: CSVESNRANTEAFF. The chain uses TRBV29-1 and TRBJ1-1; D may be TRBD1 (6 bases). CDR3 length: 14 amino acids. V was clipped by 2 bases and J by 1 base, with 11 bases between them. Germline loops: CDR1 SQVTM, CDR2 ANQGSEA.